The 21 T cell receptor beta chains below all came from one sample that was sequenced in a study of T cells in Graves' hyperthyroidism and ophthalmopathy. The investigators amplified TCR beta CDR3 regions from RNA transcripts. The HTBI primer set was used in a first-round RT-PCR of the TCR CDR3. MiXCR was run by TCRdb on the multiplex PCR reads, yielding one entry per CDR3 protein. The sample has some 600,000 distinct CDR3 sequences, approximately 13% seen once. Sequencing used blood. Receptor source: a woman aged 25 to 45 with Graves' hyperthyroidism that later progressed to Graves' ophthalmopathy.

This clonotype was observed many times. V usage is TRBV30 and J usage is TRBJ2-2, with D perhaps TRBD1 (7 bases). Germline V gene data show CDR1 as GTSNPN and CDR2 as SVGIG (reference sequence). This CDR3 region has 14 residues. Trimming stripped 4 bases from V and 7 bases from J, with 16 bases between. Here the CDR3 reads CAWKAGGGFGELFF. The CDR3 DNA is TGTGCCTGGAAGGCAGGGGGAGGTTTCGGGGAGCTGTTTTTT. Combining the CDR3 with reference TRBV30 and TRBJ2-2 gives the whole variable domain SQTIHQWPATLVQPVGSPLSLECTVEGTSNPNLYWYRQAAGRGLQLLFYSVGIGQISSEVPQNLSASRPQDRQFILSSKKLLLSDSGFYLCAWKAGGGFGELFFGEGSRLTVL.

Ten or more counts support this clonotype. V usage is TRBV2 and J usage is TRBJ1-5, with D perhaps matching TRBD1 (5 bases). The germline V gene has CDR1 SNHLY and CDR2 FYNNEI. The CDR3 has 12 residues. V was cut by 8 bases and J by 4 bases, with 9 bases left in between. The CDR3 DNA sequence: TGTGCCAGCCGGGACGGGAATCAGCCCCAGCATTTT. Translation: CASRDGNQPQHF. The full variable domain, rest sourced from reference TRBV2 and TRBJ1-5, is EPEVTQTPSHQVTQMGQEVILRCVPISNHLYFYWYRQILGQKVEFLVSFYNNEISEKSEIFDDQFSVERPDGSNFTLKIRSTKLEDSAMYFCASRDGNQPQHFGDGTRLSIL.

Concerning this clonotype: This may arise from a read error, as a much more abundant clone is one base away. The chain uses TRBV20-1 and TRBJ1-4, with 7 bases that match TRBD1. CDR3 size: 13 residues. Germline-derived CDR1 and CDR2 are DFQATT and SNEGSKA (reference sequence). The J segment lost 5 bases and the V segment lost 6 bases, leaving 6 bases of the junction unmatched. The CDR3 DNA sequence: TGCAGTGCGGCCGGGACAGCGAATGAAAAACTGTTTTTT. This sequence encodes CSAAGTANEKLFF.

V and J are TRBV5-1 and TRBJ1-1; D is unclear. Germline CDR1 is SGHRS and CDR2 is YFSETQ. The CDR3 sequence is 14 residues long. The V end was cut by 0 bases, the J end by 3 bases, with 9 bases between. CDR3 region: CASSLGTPDTEAFF. The CDR3 DNA reads as TGCGCCAGCAGCTTGGGCACCCCCGACACTGAAGCTTTCTTT.

The chain recombines TRBV19 with TRBJ2-3; D uncertain. Between the trimmed V and J ends, which lost 3 bases and 2 bases, there was a span of 6 bases. The germline V gene has CDR1 LNHDA and CDR2 SQIVND (reference sequence). The CDR3 contains 13 residues. In DNA form, the CDR3 reads TGTGCCAGTAGTATTCCTACCACAGATACGCAGTATTTT. This gives the protein CASSIPTTDTQYF.

Many counts were recorded for this clonotype. The chain links TRBV20-1 to TRBJ2-7; D might be TRBD2 (5 bases). The CDR3 runs to 13 residues. Germline loops: CDR1 DFQATT, CDR2 SNEGSKA (reference sequence). The V and J ends lost 4 bases and 4 bases respectively, with 14 bases between them. The CDR3 DNA sequence: TGCAGTGCTACCAGGACTGATGGGTACGAGCAGTACTTC. Its translation is CSATRTDGYEQYF.

Note on this clonotype: Possible read error: a much larger clone is one base away. The chain couples TRBV7-2 to TRBJ2-5, with 11 bases fitting TRBD2. V shed 1 base, J shed 4 bases, and the junction held 11 bases outside the gene matches. The CDR3 totals 18 residues. CDR1 is SGHTA and CDR2 is FQGNSA in the germline V gene. CDR3: CTSSLGASGRNRGETQYF. The CDR3 DNA sequence: TGTACCAGCAGCTTAGGAGCTAGCGGGAGGAACAGGGGAGAGACCCAGTACTTC.

This clonotype was seen many times. CDR3 in amino acids: CASSGQRDQPQHF. Written as DNA, the CDR3 is TGTGCCAGCAGTGGACAGAGAGATCAGCCCCAGCATTTT. The chain has TRBV28 and TRBJ1-5; TRBD1 might be the D (6 bases). The CDR3 consists of 13 residues. The V end lost 5 bases, the J end lost 5 bases, and 10 bases lay between the germline ends. Germline V lookup: CDR1 MDHEN, CDR2 SYDVKM.

The genes are TRBV5-1 and TRBJ2-6; a weak D match, TRBD1 (5 bases). Per the germline V gene, CDR1 is SGHRS and CDR2 is YFSETQ. This CDR3 spans 15 amino acids. With 6 bases removed from V and 3 bases from J, the gap between germline ends came to 13 bases. The CDR3, as DNA: TGCGCCAGCATCCCTTCCACAGGTGGGGCCAACGTCCTGACTTTC. Its protein is CASIPSTGGANVLTF.

This clonotype was seen many times. The chain links TRBV28 to TRBJ2-1; no definite D call. The CDR3 sequence is 13 residues long. V was cut by 2 bases and J by 6 bases, with 8 bases left in between. Germline V gene data show CDR1 as MDHEN and CDR2 as SYDVKM. The CDR3 loop is CASSLIPGNEQFF. CDR3 DNA sequence: TGTGCCAGCAGTTTAATCCCGGGCAATGAGCAGTTCTTC. Combining the CDR3 with reference TRBV28 and TRBJ2-1 gives the whole variable domain DVKVTQSSRYLVKRTGEKVFLECVQDMDHENMFWYRQDPGLGLRLIYFSYDVKMKEKGDIPEGYSVSREKKERFSLILESASTNQTSMYLCASSLIPGNEQFFGPGTRLTVL.

The chain joins TRBV27 to TRBJ1-1; D is perhaps TRBD1 (6 bases). Trimming stripped 7 bases from V and 1 base from J, with 19 bases between. The CDR3 is 16 amino acids. Per germline, CDR1 MNHEY and CDR2 SMNVEV (reference sequence). CDR3 loop: CASNLGGRGGNTEAFF. The CDR3 DNA reads TGTGCCAGCAACCTAGGTGGCAGGGGAGGGAACACTGAAGCTTTCTTT.

Ten or more counts support this clonotype. This chain links TRBV12-3 or TRBV12-4 with TRBJ2-7; 7 bases match TRBD2. The CDR3 sequence is 17 residues long. V lost 0 bases, J lost 0 bases, and 8 bases stayed unmatched. CDR3 DNA: TGTGCCAGCAGTTTAGCGCGGGGAGCGGGGAGCTCCTACGAGCAGTACTTC. Translated: CASSLARGAGSSYEQYF.

This clonotype has only a few counts. The chain is built from TRBV3-1 and TRBJ1-1; no definite D call. The CDR3 length is 14 residues. In germline, CDR1 is LGHDT, CDR2 YNNKEL (reference sequence). V lost 3 bases and J 1 base, leaving 9 bases between the germline ends. The CDR3 nucleotides read TGTGCCAGCAGCCAGCAAGAGGCGAACACTGAAGCTTTCTTT. This sequence encodes CASSQQEANTEAFF.

In its sample, this clonotype was seen many times. V and J are TRBV2 and TRBJ2-5; 9 bases are a match to TRBD2. The germline V gene has CDR1 SNHLY and CDR2 FYNNEI. V shed 2 bases and J 3 bases; nucleotides not matched to a gene: 7. The length of the CDR3 is 16 residues. The CDR3 region is CASSEFRLAGKETQYF. The DNA of the CDR3 is TGTGCCAGCAGTGAATTTCGGCTAGCGGGAAAAGAGACCCAGTACTTC.

This clonotype has only a few counts. J is TRBJ2-7 and V is TRBV30; 14 positions match TRBD2. The CDR3 consists of 13 residues. CDR1 GTSNPN and CDR2 SVGIG come from the germline V gene (reference sequence). V shed 4 bases, J shed 6 bases, and the junction held 2 bases outside the gene matches. The CDR3 DNA is TGTGCCTGGAAGGGACTAGCGGGAGCCGAGCAGTACTTC. Translating it yields CAWKGLAGAEQYF.

In this sample, this clonotype turned up many times. The chain combines TRBV18 with TRBJ2-4, with a weak D call TRBD2 (6 bases). The CDR3 has 16 residues. With 0 bases removed from V and 5 bases from J, the gap between germline ends came to 14 bases. Per germline, CDR1 KGHSH and CDR2 LQKENI. The DNA for the CDR3 is TGTGCCAGCTCACCACCGGACCTAGCGAGGGAAAACATTCAGTACTTC. Its protein product is CASSPPDLARENIQYF.

This clonotype was recorded many times. V usage is TRBV7-9 and J usage is TRBJ2-3; 7 bases map to TRBD1. J was trimmed by 2 bases and V by 4 bases; bases with no gene match: 15. CDR3 length: 18 residues. Looked up from germline, CDR1 is SEHNR and CDR2 is FQNEAQ (reference sequence). The CDR3 sequence is CASSSQTVTGTNTDTQYF. CDR3 bases: TGTGCCAGCAGCTCCCAAACCGTGACAGGGACCAACACAGATACGCAGTATTTT. Based on the CDR3 plus reference TRBV7-9 and TRBJ2-3, the full variable domain is DTGVSQNPRHKITKRGQNVTFRCDPISEHNRLYWYRQTLGQGPEFLTYFQNEAQLEKSRLLSDRFSAERPKGSFSTLEIQRTEQGDSAMYLCASSSQTVTGTNTDTQYFGPGTRLTVL.

This clonotype has at least ten counts. The chain uses TRBV29-1 and TRBJ2-1; D is uncertain. CDR3 length: 15 amino acids. Trimming shortened V by 0 bases and J by 5 bases, and 14 bases separated the two germline ends. Looked up from germline, CDR1 is SQVTM and CDR2 is ANQGSEA. As DNA, the CDR3 is TGCAGCGTTGAAGATCCGGGTTCTCTCCACAATGAGCAGTTCTTC. Translating it yields CSVEDPGSLHNEQFF.

The gene calls are TRBV19 and TRBJ2-2; 11 bases are a match to TRBD2. CDR1 and CDR2 (germline): LNHDA, SQIVND (reference sequence). This CDR3 region has 15 residues. V lost 3 bases and J lost 6; bases outside the gene matches: 3. CDR3 sequence: CASSILAGGPGELFF. In DNA, the CDR3 is TGTGCCAGTAGTATTCTAGCGGGAGGTCCCGGGGAGCTGTTTTTT.

This clonotype was found many times. The chain is built from TRBV6-1 and TRBJ1-2, with a weak D call TRBD1 (5 bases). Germline CDR1 reads MNHNS; CDR2 reads SASEGT. V lost 4 bases, J lost 6 bases, and 18 bases lay in between. CDR3 size: 15 residues. DNA of the CDR3: TGTGCCAGCAGTGCATCCCAGGGCCCCAGCCATGGCTACACCTTC. Its protein product is CASSASQGPSHGYTF.

This clonotype turned up a few times. The V and J genes are TRBV20-1 and TRBJ2-7; D possibly corresponds to TRBD2 (5 bases). Trimming shortened V by 5 bases and J by 3 bases, and 14 bases separated the two germline ends. CDR1 and CDR2 from the germline V gene are DFQATT and SNEGSKA (reference sequence). CDR3 size: 13 residues. CDR3 DNA: TGCAGTGCTGGAGGACTCATTTACTACGAGCAGTACTTC. Its translation is CSAGGLIYYEQYF.